This T cell receptor (beta chain) derives from a study of CD8+CD57+ T cells in acquired aplastic anemia. CDR3 and TCR beta VDJ profiling relied on genomic DNA as the template. TCRdb ran MiXCR on the reads and lists one entry per CDR3 protein. The table shows 150,000 to 200,000 distinct CDR3 sequences, with around half occurring only once. All patients picked for sequencing had shown, by flow cytometry, an expansion of CD8+CD57+ cells. Trimming took 6 bases from V and 0 from J, leaving 12 bases between them. The CDR3 has 15 residues. Germline V gene data show CDR1 as LNHDA and CDR2 as SQIVND (reference sequence).

This rearrangement joins TRBV19 to TRBJ1-3, with D uncertain. Sequencing was performed on sorted CD4+, CD8+, or CD8+CD57+ T cells (not recorded which) from PBMCs. This TCR came from a human donor with aplastic anemia. The CDR3 DNA sequence: TGTGCCAGTAGCGGCACTTTGAACTCTGGAAACACCATATATTTT. Amino acids: CASSGTLNSGNTIYF.